This TCR beta chain was identified during a study of cytomegalovirus exposure and HLA in healthy donors. Comment on this clone: Its target is unknown.

The germline gives CDR1 MGHRA, CDR2 YSYEKL. CDR3 length: 17 residues. The V and J ends lost 0 bases and 2 bases, in that order; junction bases with no gene match: 2. Assay: immunoSEQ multiplex PCR; the TCRdb copy retains only in-frame clones and omits some. The sample contains around 150,000 clones, approximately 96% of which appear only once. Study conclusions and caveats: The classifier was said to identify cytomegalovirus status with high specificity and sensitivity. Rare TCR sequences dominated, though some public TCRs recurred in many donors.

Sequenced: PBMCs. The sequence came from a young woman in good health and CMV-seronegative. The V gene is TRBV4-1, the J gene TRBJ2-3; 13 positions match TRBD2. The CDR3, as DNA: TGCGCCAGCAGCCAAGATGGGACTAGCGGGACCACAGATACGCAGTATTTT. Amino acid sequence: CASSQDGTSGTTDTQYF.